This TCR beta chain was observed in a study of PD-1 blockade in classical Hodgkin lymphoma. Study conclusions and caveats: There remain no defined causes for the repertoire differences, which possibly reflect disease activity or prior therapy.

Trimming left V 2 bases short and J 3 bases short, with 14 bases between. CDR3 length: 15 residues. The germline V gene has CDR1 ENHRY and CDR2 SYGVKD. Exposure to brentuximab vedotin varied, and each patient had relapsed following autologous stem cell transplantation. Concerning this clone itself: Its antigen is unidentified.

Clones were read by immunoSEQ multiplex PCR, and TCRdb kept only the in-frame ones, dropping some. Of 45,000 to 60,000 clones in the sample, more than 65% were seen once. This TCR derives from a human donor with classical Hodgkin lymphoma. J is TRBJ2-7 and V is TRBV10-3; D is undetermined. Sample: peripheral blood mononuclear cells (PBMCs), taken at baseline. The CDR3 is CAISETANVLYEQYF. In DNA form, the CDR3 reads TGTGCCATCAGTGAGACGGCAAACGTTCTCTACGAGCAGTACTTC.